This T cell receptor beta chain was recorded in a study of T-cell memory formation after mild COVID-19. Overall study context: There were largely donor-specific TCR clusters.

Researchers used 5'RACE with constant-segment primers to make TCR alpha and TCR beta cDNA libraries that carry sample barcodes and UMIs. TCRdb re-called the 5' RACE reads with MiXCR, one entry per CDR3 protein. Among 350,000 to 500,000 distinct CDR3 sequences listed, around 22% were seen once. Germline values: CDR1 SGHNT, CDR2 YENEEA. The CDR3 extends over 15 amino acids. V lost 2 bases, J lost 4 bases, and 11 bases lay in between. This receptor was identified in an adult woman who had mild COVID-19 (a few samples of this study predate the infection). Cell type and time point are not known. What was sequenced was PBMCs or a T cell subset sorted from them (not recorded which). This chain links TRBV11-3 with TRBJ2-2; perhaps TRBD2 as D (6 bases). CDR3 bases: TGTGCCAGCAGCTTAAGCAGCGGGCCCACCGGGGAGCTGTTTTTT. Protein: CASSLSSGPTGELFF.